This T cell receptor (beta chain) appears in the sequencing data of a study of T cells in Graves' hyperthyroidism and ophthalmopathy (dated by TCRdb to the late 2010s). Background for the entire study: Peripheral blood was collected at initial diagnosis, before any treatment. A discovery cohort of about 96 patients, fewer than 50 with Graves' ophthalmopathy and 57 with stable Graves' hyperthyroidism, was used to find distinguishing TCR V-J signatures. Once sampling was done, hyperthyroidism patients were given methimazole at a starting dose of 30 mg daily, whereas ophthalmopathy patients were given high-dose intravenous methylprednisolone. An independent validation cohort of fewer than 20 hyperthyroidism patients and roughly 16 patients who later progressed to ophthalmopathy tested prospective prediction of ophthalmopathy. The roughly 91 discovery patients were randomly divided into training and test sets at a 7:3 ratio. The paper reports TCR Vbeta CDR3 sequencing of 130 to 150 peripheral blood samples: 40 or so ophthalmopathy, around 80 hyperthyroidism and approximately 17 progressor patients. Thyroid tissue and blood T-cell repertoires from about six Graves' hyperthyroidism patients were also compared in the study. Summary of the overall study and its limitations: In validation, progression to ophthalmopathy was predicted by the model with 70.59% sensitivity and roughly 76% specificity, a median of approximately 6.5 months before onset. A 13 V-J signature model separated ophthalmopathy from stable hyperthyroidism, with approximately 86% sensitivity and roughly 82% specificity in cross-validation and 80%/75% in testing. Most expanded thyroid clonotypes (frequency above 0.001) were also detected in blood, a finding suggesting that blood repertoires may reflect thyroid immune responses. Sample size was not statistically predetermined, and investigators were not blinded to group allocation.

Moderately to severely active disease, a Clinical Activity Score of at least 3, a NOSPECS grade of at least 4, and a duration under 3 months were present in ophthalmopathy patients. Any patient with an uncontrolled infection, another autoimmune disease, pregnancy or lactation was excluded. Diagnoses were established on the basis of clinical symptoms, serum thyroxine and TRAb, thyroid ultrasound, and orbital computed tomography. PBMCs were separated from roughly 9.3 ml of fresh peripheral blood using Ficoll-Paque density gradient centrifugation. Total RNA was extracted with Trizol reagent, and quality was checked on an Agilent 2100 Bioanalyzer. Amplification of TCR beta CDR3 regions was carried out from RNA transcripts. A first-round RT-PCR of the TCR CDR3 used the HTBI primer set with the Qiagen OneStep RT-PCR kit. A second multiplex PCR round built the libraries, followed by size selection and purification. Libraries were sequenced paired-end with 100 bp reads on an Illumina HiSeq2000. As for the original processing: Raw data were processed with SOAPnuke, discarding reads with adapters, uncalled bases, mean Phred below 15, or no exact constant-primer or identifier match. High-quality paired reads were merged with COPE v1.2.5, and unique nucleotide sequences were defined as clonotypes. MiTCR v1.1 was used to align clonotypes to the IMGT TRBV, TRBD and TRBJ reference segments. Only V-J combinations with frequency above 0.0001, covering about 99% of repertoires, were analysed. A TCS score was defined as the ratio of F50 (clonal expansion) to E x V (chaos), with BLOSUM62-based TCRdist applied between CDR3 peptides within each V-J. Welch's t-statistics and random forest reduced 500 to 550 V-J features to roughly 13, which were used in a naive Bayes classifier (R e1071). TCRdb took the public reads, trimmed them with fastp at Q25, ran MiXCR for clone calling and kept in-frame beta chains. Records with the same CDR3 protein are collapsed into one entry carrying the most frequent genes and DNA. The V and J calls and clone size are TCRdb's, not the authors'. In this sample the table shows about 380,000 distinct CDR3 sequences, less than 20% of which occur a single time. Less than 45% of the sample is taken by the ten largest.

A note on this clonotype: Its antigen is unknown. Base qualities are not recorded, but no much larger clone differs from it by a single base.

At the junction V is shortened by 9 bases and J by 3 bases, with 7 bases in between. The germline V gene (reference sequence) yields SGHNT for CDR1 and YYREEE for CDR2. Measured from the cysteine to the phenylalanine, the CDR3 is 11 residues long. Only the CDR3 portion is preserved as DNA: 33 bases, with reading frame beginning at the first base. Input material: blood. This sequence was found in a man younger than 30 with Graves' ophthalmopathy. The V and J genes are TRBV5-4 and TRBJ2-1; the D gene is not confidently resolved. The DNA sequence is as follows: TGTGCCATGTACGACTACAATGAGCAGTTCTTC. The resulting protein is CAMYDYNEQFF. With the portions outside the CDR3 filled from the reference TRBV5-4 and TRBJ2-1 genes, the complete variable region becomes ETGVTQSPTHLIKTRGQQVTLRCSSQSGHNTVSWYQQALGQGPQFIFQYYREEENGRGNFPPRFSGLQFPNYSSELNVNALELDDSALYLCAMYDYNEQFFGPGTRLTVL.